Below, 30 T cell receptor beta chains from the same sample are listed, as sequenced in a study of kidney transplant recipient with SARS-CoV-2 infection. TCRdb ran MiXCR on the reads and lists one entry per CDR3 protein. Here the sample spans about 250,000 distinct CDR3 sequences, around 26% being singletons. Sequences were derived from a blood sample, sampled at baseline and on roughly day 110 from a kidney transplant recipient. Receptor source: a male patient aged 25-45 years who had COVID-19 and was a kidney transplant recipient. Some T cells may be graft donor cells.

The genes are TRBV6-2 or TRBV6-3 and TRBJ2-7; 7 positions match TRBD2. Trimming at V came to 6 bases and at J to 10 bases, leaving 15 bases not matched to a gene. The CDR3 contains 14 residues. From germline, CDR1 is MNHEY and CDR2 SVGEGT. The CDR3 sequence is CASRPWEGPGDQYF. The CDR3 region has the DNA TGTGCCAGCAGGCCCTGGGAGGGTCCGGGCGACCAGTACTTC.

Ten or more counts support this clonotype. The genes are TRBV6-6 and TRBJ2-7; D is unresolved. The CDR3 is 17 amino acids. Germline V gives CDR1 MNHNY, CDR2 SVGAGI (reference sequence). V lost 0 bases and J lost 0, with 15 bases in between. This chain's CDR3 is CASSYSLSGQSSYEQYF. DNA for the CDR3: TGTGCCAGCAGTTACTCTTTGTCCGGGCAGAGCTCCTACGAGCAGTACTTC.

This clonotype was detected many times. The rearrangement links TRBV5-1 to TRBJ1-3; D perhaps matches TRBD1 (6 bases). The germline V gene encodes CDR1 SGHRS and CDR2 YFSETQ. This CDR3 region has 16 residues. Deletions cut 0 bases from V and 2 bases from J, with 12 bases between. CDR3 bases: TGCGCCAGCAGCTTGGCCGGGACAACTGCTGGAAACACCATATATTTT. Protein: CASSLAGTTAGNTIYF.

Remarks on this clonotype: Given a much more abundant clone one base away, this may be a read error. The CDR3 region has the DNA TGCGCCAGCAGCTTGGCAATGACGATCACTGAAGCTTTCTTT. This encodes CASSLAMTITEAFF. The chain joins TRBV5-1 to TRBJ1-1; no reliable D call. CDR1 is SGHRS, CDR2 YFSETQ, per germline. CDR3 length: 14 amino acids. Trimming cost V 0 bases and J 4 bases, with 10 bases left between them.

This clonotype has a handful of counts. The genes are TRBV29-1 and TRBJ2-1; 12 bases are a match to TRBD2. CDR1 SQVTM and CDR2 ANQGSEA come from the germline V gene. The V segment lost 6 bases and the J segment 6 bases; nucleotides outside the gene matches: 6. The CDR3 runs to 14 residues. In nucleotides, the CDR3 is TGCAGCGTCCTAGCGGGAGGGCCTGGCAATGAGCAGTTCTTC. Protein sequence: CSVLAGGPGNEQFF.

This clonotype was recorded at least ten times. The chain carries TRBV3-1 and TRBJ1-2; D gene uncertain. This CDR3 region has 17 residues. With 5 bases removed from V and 4 bases from J, the gap between germline ends came to 23 bases. The germline gives CDR1 LGHDT, CDR2 YNNKEL (reference sequence). CDR3: CASSKYGTLRKTYGYTF. The CDR3, as DNA: TGTGCCAGCAGCAAGTATGGCACCCTTCGAAAGACCTATGGCTACACCTTC.

This clonotype was found once. A read error may be the cause here, since a much bigger clone is one base away. CDR3 residues: CASSLNVGVEQHF. CDR3 DNA: TGTGCCAGCAGCTTAAACGTAGGAGTCGAGCAGCACTTC. This sequence joins TRBV7-9 and TRBJ2-7, with no clear D. This CDR3 has 13 residues. Looked up from germline, CDR1 is SEHNR and CDR2 is FQNEAQ (reference sequence).

Concerning this clonotype itself: Possible read error: a much larger clone is one base away. This sequence joins TRBV6-5 and TRBJ2-1; 10 bases agree with TRBD2. The CDR3 totals 15 residues. CDR1 is MNHEY and CDR2 is SVGAGI in the germline V gene. CDR3 nucleotide sequence: TGTGCCAGCAGTCTAGCGGGAGAATCCTACAATGGGCAGTTCTTC. The encoded protein is CASSLAGESYNGQFF.

This clonotype was detected a few times. The V and J genes are TRBV21-1 and TRBJ2-3. TRBV21-1 has pseudogene status. The length of the CDR3 is 17 residues. In DNA, the CDR3 is TGTGCCAGCAGTTTTAGTGTAGCTACAGTCATGCAAGATACGCAGTATTTT. This translates into CASSFSVATVMQDTQYF.

Turning to this clonotype: Lacking the conserved final phenylalanine or tryptophan, this CDR3 likely reflects a read error. The rearrangement links TRBV25-1 to TRBJ1-2, with D unclear. Germline V gene data show CDR1 as MGHDK and CDR2 as SYGVNS. The V gene lost 5 bases and the J gene lost 4 bases, with 23 bases spanning the gap. This CDR3 is built from 17 residues. The CDR3 DNA reads TGTGCCAGCAGTTATAAACTAGAACTGGGAAAGACCTATGGCTACACCTCC. This gives the protein CASSYKLELGKTYGYTS.

A note on this clonotype: A much bigger clone sits one base away, suggesting this may be a read error. This chain joins TRBV2 and TRBJ2-7, with D possibly being TRBD1 (6 bases). The CDR3 is 14 residues long. Germline V gives CDR1 SNHLY, CDR2 FYNNEI. V gave up 5 bases and J gave up 7 bases, with 18 bases separating them. The CDR3 loop reads CASSSAGGLGEQYF. CDR3 coding DNA: TGTGCCAGCAGTTCTGCTGGGGGCCTGGGGGAGCAGTACTTC.

With regard to this clonotype: Lacking the conserved final phenylalanine or tryptophan, this CDR3 likely reflects a read error. Here the CDR3 reads CASSQDLTSPGLTVDTQYL. CDR3 coding DNA: TGCGCCAGCAGCCAAGACCTAACCTCGCCGGGACTTACAGTAGATACGCAGTATCTT. J is TRBJ2-3 and V is TRBV4-3, with D maybe TRBD2 (6 bases). Trimming took 0 bases from V and 5 from J, leaving 24 bases between them. CDR3 length equals 19 residues. Germline CDR1 LGHNA, CDR2 YSLEER.

Comment on this clonotype: One base away lies a much larger clone, so this may be a sequencing read error. The chain employs TRBV3-1 and TRBJ2-2; D is undetermined. In germline, CDR1 is LGHDT, CDR2 YNNKEL (reference sequence). Trimming left V 5 bases short and J 5 bases short, with 24 bases between. The CDR3 extends over 18 amino acids. Here the CDR3 DNA reads TGTGCCAGCAGCGCTATGCATCCCATTTCAGGCTTGACCGGGGAGCTGTTTTTT. This codes for CASSAMHPISGLTGELFF.

This clonotype has at least ten counts. The J gene is TRBJ2-7, the V gene TRBV5-1, with 8 bases lining up with TRBD1. The ends lost 0 bases at V and 2 bases at J; junction bases unmatched: 1. The CDR3 is 14 amino acids. Looked up from germline, CDR1 is SGHRS and CDR2 is YFSETQ. CDR3 protein: CASSLAGGAYEQYF. In DNA form, the CDR3 reads TGCGCCAGCAGCTTGGCAGGGGGCGCCTACGAGCAGTACTTC.

A note on this clonotype: Given a much more abundant clone one base away, this may be a read error. The CDR3 protein is CASSQGTKNSPLHF. CDR3 coding DNA: TGTGCCAGCAGCCAAGGGACGAAAAATTCACCCCTCCACTTT. The gene calls are TRBV3-1 and TRBJ1-6; D remains unclear. Germline CDR1 LGHDT, CDR2 YNNKEL (reference sequence). The CDR3 length is 14 residues. The V end lost 1 base, the J end lost 7 bases, and 8 bases lay between the germline ends.

For this clonotype: A read error is possible here, since a much larger clone lies one base away. V and J are TRBV4-2 and TRBJ1-1; possibly TRBD1 for D (6 bases). Germline CDR1 reads LGHNA; CDR2 reads YNFKEQ. This CDR3 comprises 16 residues. Trimming took off 3 bases at V and 1 base at J, with 15 bases between the two ends. CDR3 coding DNA: TGTGCCAGCAGCCAGGAGACCGGACAGAGGAACACTGAAGCTTTCTTT. Protein: CASSQETGQRNTEAFF.

This clonotype was detected ten times or more. The CDR3 spells CASSIPRELGKTYGYTF. The DNA of the CDR3 is TGTGCCAGCAGTATTCCAAGAGAACTGGGAAAGACCTATGGCTACACCTTC. The chain employs TRBV25-1 and TRBJ1-2; D unresolved. The CDR3 consists of 17 residues. The germline V and J ends were trimmed by 5 bases and 4 bases, with 23 bases remaining between them. Germline assignment: CDR1 MGHDK and CDR2 SYGVNS.

There are many counts of this clonotype. The J gene is TRBJ1-5, the V gene TRBV4-1, with 8 bases aligning to TRBD1. The germline V gene has CDR1 MGHRA and CDR2 YSYEKL. This CDR3 spans 16 amino acids. With 3 bases clipped from V and 2 bases from J, the junction kept 6 bases outside the gene matches. CDR3 in amino acids: CASSHLDREGNQPQHF. Written as DNA, the CDR3 is TGCGCCAGCAGCCACTTGGACAGGGAGGGCAATCAGCCCCAGCATTTT.

Comment on this clonotype: A much larger clonotype is one base distant, so this may be a read error. The rearrangement uses TRBV6-6 and TRBJ1-3, with TRBD1 as a possible D gene (5 bases). From germline, CDR1 is MNHNY and CDR2 SVGAGI (reference sequence). The CDR3 contains 14 residues. V dropped 5 bases and J dropped 4 bases, with 12 bases sitting between them. CDR3 sequence reads: CASSRDRGGNTIYF. The CDR3 nucleotides are TGTGCCAGCAGTCGAGATCGGGGGGGAAACACCATATATTTT.

Ten or more counts support this clonotype. The DNA is omitted, as the CDR3 cannot be located on it reliably, and the CDR3 follows TCRdb's listing. The chain combines TRBV7-5 with TRBJ1-2. TRBV7-5 is flagged as a pseudogene. The CDR3 contains 19 residues when both ends are counted. The CDR3 here is CISVPELKSEVGKTYGYTF.

In this sample, this clonotype turned up many times. The chain joins TRBV12-3 or TRBV12-4 to TRBJ2-1; weak D call: TRBD2 (6 bases). The CDR3 has 15 amino acids. V was trimmed by 3 bases and J by 3 bases, leaving 12 bases between them. The CDR3 nucleotides read TGTGCCAGCAGTTTGGAGGGAGCGCACTACAATGAGCAGTTCTTC. Its translation: CASSLEGAHYNEQFF.

On this clonotype itself: This may be a read error: a much more frequent sequence differs by one nucleotide. The V and J genes are TRBV28 and TRBJ1-5; the D gene is possibly TRBD1 (6 bases). V dropped 4 bases and J dropped 0 bases, with 16 bases sitting between them. This CDR3 comprises 17 residues. Germline assignment: CDR1 MDHEN and CDR2 SYDVKM. Here the CDR3 reads CASSSPVTGYSNQPQHF. DNA of the CDR3: TGTGCCAGCAGTTCCCCAGTGACAGGTTATAGCAATCAGCCCCAGCATTTT.

In this sample, this clonotype turned up many times. This chain connects TRBV3-1 to TRBJ1-1; no clear D gene. The CDR3 runs 17 residues. Trimming left V 5 bases short and J 4 bases short, with 23 bases between. Germline-derived CDR1 and CDR2 are LGHDT and YNNKEL (reference sequence). CDR3 in amino acids: CASSEPAPISIRTEAFF. CDR3 in DNA: TGTGCCAGCAGCGAACCCGCTCCCATTTCAATTCGCACTGAAGCTTTCTTT.

Points on this clonotype: Being one base from a much bigger clone, this may be a read error. The DNA for the CDR3 is TGTGCCAGCAGGTATAGGATAGATACAGTCATGCAAGATACGCAGTATTTT. Protein sequence: CASRYRIDTVMQDTQYF. The rearrangement uses TRBV21-1 and TRBJ2-3. TRBV21-1 is assigned pseudogene status. The CDR3 has 17 residues.

Details on this clonotype: This may stem from a read error, because a much larger clone lies one nucleotide away. The chain recombines TRBV29-1 with TRBJ1-2; tentative D call: TRBD1 (6 bases). This CDR3 contains 15 residues. V dropped 8 bases and J dropped 12 bases, with 31 bases sitting between them. Germline V gene data show CDR1 as SQVTM and CDR2 as ANQGSEA. DNA of the CDR3: TGCAGCATCAAACAAAACAGTGGGACACTGGGGGGCAACACCTTC. It yields the protein CSIKQNSGTLGGNTF.

There are many counts of this clonotype. CDR3 sequence (DNA): TGTGCTAGTGGTCTTTTGTTTTTGCAGGGAAAGACCTATGGCTACACCTTC. The encoded protein is CASGLLFLQGKTYGYTF. The V and J genes are TRBV12-5 and TRBJ1-2; a possible D gene is TRBD1 (5 bases). The germline gives CDR1 LGHNT, CDR2 FRNRAP. The CDR3 consists of 17 residues. Trimming cost V 5 bases and J 4 bases, with 23 bases left between them.

This clonotype was found many times. The gene calls are TRBV20-1 and TRBJ1-3; a weak D match, TRBD1 (6 bases). The CDR3 is 15 residues long. Trimming took off 6 bases at V and 0 bases at J, with 15 bases between the two ends. CDR1 and CDR2 from the germline V gene are DFQATT and SNEGSKA (reference sequence). The CDR3 reads CSARDITDSGNTIYF. Here the CDR3 DNA reads TGCAGTGCAAGGGACATCACCGACTCTGGAAACACCATATATTTT.

The chain recombines TRBV18 with TRBJ1-1; D ambiguous. Germline CDR1 is KGHSH and CDR2 is LQKENI. V was pared by 3 bases and J by 7 bases, with 12 bases between. This CDR3 is 13 amino acids long. Here the CDR3 DNA reads TGTGCCAGCTCACCCGAGCAGGTTGGTGAAGCTTTCTTT. This gives the protein CASSPEQVGEAFF.

A word on this clonotype: A much larger clone lies a single base off, so this may be a read error. This chain joins TRBV11-2 and TRBJ1-1; D uncertain. This CDR3 is built from 16 residues. CDR1 is SGHAT, CDR2 FQNNGV, per germline. The ends were cut back, 5 bases at V and 0 bases at J, with 16 bases in the middle. The CDR3 spells CASSPDGNLLNTEAFF. CDR3 sequence (DNA): TGTGCCAGCAGCCCGGACGGCAATCTATTGAACACTGAAGCTTTCTTT.

This chain connects TRBV3-1 to TRBJ1-2; D unresolved. The CDR3 is 17 residues long. The germline V gene has CDR1 LGHDT and CDR2 YNNKEL (reference sequence). Between the trimmed V and J ends, which lost 5 bases and 4 bases, there was a span of 23 bases. The CDR3 sequence: CASSTSATLRKTYGYTF. CDR3 bases: TGTGCCAGCAGCACGAGTGCCACCCTTCGAAAGACCTATGGCTACACCTTC.